This T cell receptor (beta chain) was recorded in a study of blood T cell repertoires in COVID-19. The CDR3 has 15 residues. V shed 3 bases and J shed 7 bases, with 15 bases lying between them. CDR1 is LNHDA, CDR2 SQIVND, per germline (reference sequence). TCRdb's copy holds only in-frame clones and misses some; the assay was immunoSEQ multiplex PCR. The sample holds about 190,000 clones, more than 70% seen once. Sequenced material: peripheral blood. This chain joins TRBV19 and TRBJ2-2; D gene ambiguous. The TCR was taken from a human donor in a cohort sampled during active COVID-19. The CDR3 region is CASSMGPLVVGELFF. CDR3 in DNA: TGTGCCAGTAGTATGGGCCCGTTAGTGGTCGGGGAGCTGTTTTTT.